This entry describes one T cell receptor (beta chain). This entry is derived from a study of CD8 T cells in Susac syndrome. Germline V gives CDR1 SGHNT, CDR2 YYREEE (reference sequence). The V end was cut by 1 base, the J end by 4 bases, with 17 bases between. The length of the CDR3 is 16 residues. Random hexamers served to reverse transcribe about 0.5 to 1 ug RNA. With immunoSEQ multiplex PCR, TCR beta CDR3 was amplified across 54 Vbeta and 13 Jbeta. TCRdb re-analysed the immunoSEQ multiplex PCR reads in MiXCR, keeping a single row per CDR3 protein. The sample contains a few hundred thousand distinct CDR3 sequences, 70% to 90% of which appear only once.

This clonotype was sampled from a human donor with multiple sclerosis. Sequenced: CD8+ T cells from PBMCs. The V gene is TRBV5-4, the J gene TRBJ2-5; D tentatively fits TRBD1 or TRBD2 (6 bases each). As DNA, the CDR3 is TGTGCCAGCAGCTTGTCTCCGGGGGCCGAGGGAGAGACCCAGTACTTC. This sequence encodes CASSLSPGAEGETQYF.